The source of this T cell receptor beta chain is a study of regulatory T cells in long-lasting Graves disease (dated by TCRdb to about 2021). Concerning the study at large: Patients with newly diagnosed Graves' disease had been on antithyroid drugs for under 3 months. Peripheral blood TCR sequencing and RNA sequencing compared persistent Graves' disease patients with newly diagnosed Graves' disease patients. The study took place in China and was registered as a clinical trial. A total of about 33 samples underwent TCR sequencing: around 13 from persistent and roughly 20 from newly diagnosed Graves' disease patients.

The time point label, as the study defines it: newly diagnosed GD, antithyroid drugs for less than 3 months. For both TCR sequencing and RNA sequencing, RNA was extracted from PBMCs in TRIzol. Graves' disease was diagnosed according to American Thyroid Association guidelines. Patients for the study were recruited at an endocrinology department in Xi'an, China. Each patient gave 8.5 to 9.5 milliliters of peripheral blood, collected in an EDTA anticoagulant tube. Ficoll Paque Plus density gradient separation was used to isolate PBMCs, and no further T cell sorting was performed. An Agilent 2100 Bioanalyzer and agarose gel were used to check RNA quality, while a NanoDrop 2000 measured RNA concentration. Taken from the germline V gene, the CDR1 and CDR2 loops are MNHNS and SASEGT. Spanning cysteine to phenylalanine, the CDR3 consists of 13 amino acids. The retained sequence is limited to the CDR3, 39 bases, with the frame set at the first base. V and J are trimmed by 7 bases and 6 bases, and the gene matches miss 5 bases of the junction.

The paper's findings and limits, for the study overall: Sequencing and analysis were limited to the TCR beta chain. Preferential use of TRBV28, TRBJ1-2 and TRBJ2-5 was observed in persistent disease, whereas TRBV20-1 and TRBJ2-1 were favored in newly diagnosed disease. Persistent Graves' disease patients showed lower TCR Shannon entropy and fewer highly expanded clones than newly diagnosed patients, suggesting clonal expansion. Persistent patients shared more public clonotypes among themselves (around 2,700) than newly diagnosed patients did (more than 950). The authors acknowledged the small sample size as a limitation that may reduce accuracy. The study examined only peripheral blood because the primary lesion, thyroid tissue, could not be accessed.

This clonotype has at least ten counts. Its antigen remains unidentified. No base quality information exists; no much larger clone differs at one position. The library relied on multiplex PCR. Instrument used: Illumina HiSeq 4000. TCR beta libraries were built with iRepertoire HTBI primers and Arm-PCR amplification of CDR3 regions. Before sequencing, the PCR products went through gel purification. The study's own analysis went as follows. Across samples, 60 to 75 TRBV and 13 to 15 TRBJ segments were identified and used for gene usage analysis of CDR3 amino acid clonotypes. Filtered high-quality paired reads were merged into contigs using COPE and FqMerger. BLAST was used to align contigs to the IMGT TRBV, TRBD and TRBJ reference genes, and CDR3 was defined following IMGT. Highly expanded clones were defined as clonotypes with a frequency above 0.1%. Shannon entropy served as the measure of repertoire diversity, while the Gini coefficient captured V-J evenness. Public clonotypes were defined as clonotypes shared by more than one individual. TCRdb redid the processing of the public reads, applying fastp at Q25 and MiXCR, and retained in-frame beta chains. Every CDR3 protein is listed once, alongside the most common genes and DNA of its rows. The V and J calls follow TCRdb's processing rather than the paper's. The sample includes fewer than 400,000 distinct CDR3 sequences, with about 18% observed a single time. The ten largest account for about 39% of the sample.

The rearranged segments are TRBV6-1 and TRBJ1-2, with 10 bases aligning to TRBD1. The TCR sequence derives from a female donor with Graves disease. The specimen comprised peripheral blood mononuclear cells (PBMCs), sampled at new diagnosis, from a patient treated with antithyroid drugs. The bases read TGTGCCAGCAACCCCGGGACAGGGGATGGCTACACCTTC. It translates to CASNPGTGDGYTF.